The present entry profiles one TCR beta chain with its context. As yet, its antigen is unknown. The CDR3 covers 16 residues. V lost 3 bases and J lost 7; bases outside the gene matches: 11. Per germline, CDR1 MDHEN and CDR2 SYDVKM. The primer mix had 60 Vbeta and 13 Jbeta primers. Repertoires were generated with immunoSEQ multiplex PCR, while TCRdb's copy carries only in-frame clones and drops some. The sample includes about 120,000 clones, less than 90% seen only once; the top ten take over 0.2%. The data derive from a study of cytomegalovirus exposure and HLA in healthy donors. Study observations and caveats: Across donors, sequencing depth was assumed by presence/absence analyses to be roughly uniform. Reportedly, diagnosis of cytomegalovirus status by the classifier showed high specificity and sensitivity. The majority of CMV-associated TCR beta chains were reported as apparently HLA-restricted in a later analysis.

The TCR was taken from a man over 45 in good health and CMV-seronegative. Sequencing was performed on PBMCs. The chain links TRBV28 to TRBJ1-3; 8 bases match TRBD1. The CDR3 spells CASSFNTGGRSNTIYF. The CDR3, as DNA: TGTGCCAGCAGTTTTAACACAGGGGGAAGATCGAACACCATATATTTT.